A selection of T cell receptor beta chains follows, all from one sample in a study of cytomegalovirus exposure and HLA in healthy donors. The assay was immunoSEQ multiplex PCR, and TCRdb's table has in-frame clones only and misses some. There are more than 90,000 clones in the sample; approximately 85% occur only once, and about 3.9% lies in the top ten. The source material was PBMCs. These receptors all come from a man younger than 40 in good health and CMV-seronegative. Both conserved end residues are part of each CDR3. D genes are given only for firm matches. Some rows mark clone size as missing; the rest say once, few, many or name a class of expanded clone.

J gene | D gene | clone size | V gene | CDR3 protein | CDR3 DNA
TRBJ1-1 | - | - | TRBV5-1 | CASSWGLTNTEAFF | TGCGCCAGCAGCTGGGGACTTACGAACACTGAAGCTTTCTTT
TRBJ2-7 | - | - | TRBV2 | CASSEFRSGYEQYF | TGTGCCAGCAGTGAATTCAGGTCAGGGTACGAGCAGTACTTC
TRBJ1-4 | - | - | TRBV6-6 | CASSYSTGRGLFF | TGTGCCAGCAGTTACTCCACAGGGAGGGGACTGTTTTTT
TRBJ2-1 | TRBD2 | - | TRBV14 | CASSQGLAGHPGNEQFF | TGTGCCAGCAGCCAAGGACTAGCGGGACATCCAGGCAATGAGCAGTTCTTC
TRBJ1-2 | TRBD1 | - | TRBV6-6 | CASSPGGQVNYGYTF | TGTGCCAGCAGTCCCGGGGGACAGGTTAACTATGGCTACACCTTC
TRBJ2-1 | - | - | TRBV11-3 | CASSRDSNTYNEQFF | TGTGCCAGCAGCCGGGACTCAAATACCTACAATGAGCAGTTCTTC
TRBJ1-4 | - | once | TRBV11-1 | CASREGHFNEKLFF | TGTGCCAGCAGAGAGGGACATTTTAATGAAAAACTGTTTTTT
TRBJ2-5 | TRBD2 | - | TRBV5-4 | CASSLPGGRETQYF | TGTGCCAGCAGCTTGCCTGGAGGGAGGGAAACCCAGTACTTC
TRBJ1-5 | - | - | TRBV15 | CATSRLPGGSQPQHF | TGTGCCACCAGCAGACTTCCGGGGGGCAGTCAGCCCCAGCATTTT
TRBJ2-7 | TRBD2 | - | TRBV7-2 | CASSSSGEPRHEQYF | TGTGCCAGCAGCTCTAGCGGGGAACCTCGGCACGAGCAGTACTTC
TRBJ1-4 | - | - | TRBV28 | CAGQPATNEKLFF | TGTGCCGGACAGCCCGCAACTAATGAAAAACTGTTTTTT
TRBJ1-5 | - | once | TRBV27 | CASSLKGQGLSNQPQHF | TGTGCCAGCAGTTTAAAGGGGCAGGGGCTTAGCAATCAGCCCCAGCATTTT
TRBJ1-4 | - | - | TRBV4-1 | CASSQVPNSATNEKLFF | TGCGCCAGCAGCCAAGTACCAAACAGTGCAACTAATGAAAAACTGTTTTTT
TRBJ1-5 | - | - | TRBV5-4 | CASSVGGSNQPQHF | TGTGCCAGTTCCGTGGGGGGTAGCAATCAGCCCCAGCATTTT
TRBJ2-7 | TRBD1 | - | TRBV4-1 | CASSEVQGFYEQYF | TGCGCCAGCAGCGAGGTACAGGGGTTCTACGAGCAGTACTTC
TRBJ2-1 | - | - | TRBV25-1 | CASSEGVLDEQFF | TGTGCCAGCAGTGAGGGCGTTCTCGATGAGCAGTTCTTC
TRBJ2-1 | TRBD1 | once | TRBV30 | CAWEGTGGGQFF | TGTGCCTGGGAGGGGACAGGGGGCGGGCAGTTCTTC
TRBJ1-1 | - | - | TRBV7-2 | CASKIELNTEAFF | TGTGCCAGCAAAATAGAGTTGAACACTGAAGCTTTCTTT
TRBJ2-6 | - | - | TRBV30 | CAWTKGSGANVLTF | TGTGCCTGGACGAAGGGGTCTGGGGCCAACGTCCTGACTTTC
TRBJ2-7 | TRBD2 | - | TRBV27 | CASSLLGGGYEQYF | TGTGCCAGCAGTCTCCTCGGGGGGGGCTACGAGCAGTACTTC
TRBJ2-2 | TRBD2 | once | TRBV6-4 | CASSGGRGGGTGELFF | TGTGCCAGCAGTGGGGGGCGGGGGGGCGGTACAGGGGAGCTGTTTTTT
TRBJ2-7 | - | - | TRBV9 | CASSPRVGAYEQYF | TGTGCCAGCAGCCCGCGGGTTGGGGCCTACGAGCAGTACTTC
TRBJ2-1 | - | - | TRBV7-9 | CASSPPGAYNEQFF | TGTGCCAGCAGCCCTCCAGGGGCCTACAATGAGCAGTTCTTC
TRBJ1-5 | TRBD1 | - | TRBV7-9 | CASSSGTGGQPQHF | TGTGCCAGCAGCTCCGGGACAGGGGGTCAGCCCCAGCATTTT
TRBJ2-7 | TRBD1 | - | TRBV7-2 | CASSFTGVVNEQYF | TGTGCCAGCAGCTTCACAGGGGTAGTCAACGAGCAGTACTTC
TRBJ2-7 | TRBD2 | - | TRBV4-1 | CASTPAGGSYEQYF | TGCGCCAGCACCCCTGCGGGGGGCTCCTACGAGCAGTACTTC